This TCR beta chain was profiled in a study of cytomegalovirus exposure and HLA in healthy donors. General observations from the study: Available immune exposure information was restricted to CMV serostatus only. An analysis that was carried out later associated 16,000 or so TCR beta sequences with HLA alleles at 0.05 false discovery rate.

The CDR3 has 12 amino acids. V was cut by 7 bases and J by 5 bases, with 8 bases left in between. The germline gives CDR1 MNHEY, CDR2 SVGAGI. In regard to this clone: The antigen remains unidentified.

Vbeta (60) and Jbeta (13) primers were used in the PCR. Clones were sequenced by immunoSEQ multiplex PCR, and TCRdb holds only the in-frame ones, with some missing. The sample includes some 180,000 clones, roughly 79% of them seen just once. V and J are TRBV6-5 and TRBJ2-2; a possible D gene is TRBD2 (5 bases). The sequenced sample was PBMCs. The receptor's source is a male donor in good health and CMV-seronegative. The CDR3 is CASKRRTGELFF. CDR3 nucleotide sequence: TGTGCCAGCAAACGGAGGACCGGGGAGCTGTTTTTT.